What follows are 26 T cell receptor beta chains derived from one specimen sequenced in a study of beta chain features in type 1 diabetes. These receptors have no known antigen. Notes on the study in general: TCRB CDR3s were moderately but significantly shorter in Type 1 diabetes patients in all four CD4+ subsets.

The entirety of the isolated RNA underwent reverse transcription, so expressed TCRB transcripts were sequenced. The table came from immunoSEQ multiplex PCR; TCRdb's copy has only in-frame clones and leaves some out. The table records a few hundred thousand clones, 11% to 15% of them present only once. The sequencing sample was made of naive CD4+ T cells from blood. The origin of the receptors is a man between 25 and 39 years old with type 1 diabetes.

In this sample, this clone turned up a few times. V and J are TRBV18 and TRBJ2-7; D is unresolved. This CDR3 comprises 14 residues. Germline V gene data show CDR1 as KGHSH and CDR2 as LQKENI. Trimming took 3 bases from V and 2 from J, leaving 11 bases between them. The CDR3 DNA follows: TGTGCCAGCTCACCTTCCGCGGCAGCCTACGAGCAGTACTTC. It specifies CASSPSAAAYEQYF. The full variable domain, rest sourced from reference TRBV18 and TRBJ2-7, is NAGVMQNPRHLVRRRGQEARLRCSPMKGHSHVYWYRQLPEEGLKFMVYLQKENIIDESGMPKERFSAEFPKEGPSILRIQQVVRGDSAAYFCASSPSAAAYEQYFGPGTRLTVT.

This clone occurred a few times. J is TRBJ2-3 and V is TRBV2; D is ambiguous. This CDR3 is built from 14 residues. Between the trimmed V and J ends, which lost 2 bases and 2 bases, there was a span of 8 bases. Germline values: CDR1 SNHLY, CDR2 FYNNEI. The CDR3 nucleotides are TGTGCCAGCAGTGAATTGGCCCCCACAGATACGCAGTATTTT. As protein: CASSELAPTDTQYF.

The rearrangement uses TRBV5-1 and TRBJ1-2; D is unclear. Looked up from germline, CDR1 is SGHRS and CDR2 is YFSETQ. The CDR3 loop spans 14 amino acids. V was clipped by 4 bases and J by 4 bases, with 14 bases between them. In DNA form, the CDR3 reads TGCGCCAGCAGCCTCCTCGAGCTAAGCTATGGCTACACCTTC. Amino acid sequence: CASSLLELSYGYTF.

V gene TRBV19 combines with J gene TRBJ1-5; TRBD1 is a possible D gene (6 bases). The CDR3 consists of 14 residues. The germline gives CDR1 LNHDA, CDR2 SQIVND (reference sequence). The V gene lost 6 bases and the J gene lost 4 bases, with 13 bases spanning the gap. CDR3 sequence (DNA): TGTGCCAGTAGCTACAGGGAAGTGAATCAGCCCCAGCATTTT. Its protein is CASSYREVNQPQHF.

The chain couples TRBV19 to TRBJ1-5, with TRBD1 identical over 8 bases. CDR1 LNHDA and CDR2 SQIVND come from the germline V gene (reference sequence). The length of the CDR3 is 15 residues. V was clipped by 5 bases and J by 7 bases; unmatched bases: 10. The CDR3 sequence is CASSLRRQGRQPQHF. CDR3 in DNA: TGTGCCAGTAGTCTGCGCCGACAGGGGAGACAGCCCCAGCATTTT.

The chain links TRBV7-2 to TRBJ2-4; 7 bases fit TRBD2. Germline V gene lookup returns CDR1 SGHTA and CDR2 FQGNSA. The trim removed 2 bases at V and 0 bases at J, leaving 4 bases unmatched. This CDR3 region has 16 residues. The CDR3 protein is CASSLSGTLAKNIQYF. In DNA form, the CDR3 reads TGTGCCAGCAGCTTAAGCGGGACTTTAGCCAAAAACATTCAGTACTTC.

The chain has TRBV7-2 and TRBJ2-5, with D possibly TRBD1 on 5 matching bases. The CDR3 spans 15 residues. CDR1 is SGHTA, CDR2 FQGNSA, per germline. The V and J ends lost 0 bases and 5 bases respectively, with 13 bases between them. CDR3 sequence reads: CASSLAPTDWETQYF. CDR3 bases: TGTGCCAGCAGCTTAGCCCCGACAGATTGGGAGACCCAGTACTTC.

The chain has TRBV11-2 and TRBJ2-6, with D maybe TRBD2 (5 bases). The CDR3 extends over 14 amino acids. CDR1 and CDR2 from the germline V gene are SGHAT and FQNNGV. V was cut by 8 bases and J by 1 base, with 9 bases left in between. CDR3 nucleotide sequence: TGTGCCAGCGGCGGCGGGTCTGGGGCCAACGTCCTGACTTTC. Residues: CASGGGSGANVLTF.

This chain uses TRBV14 with TRBJ2-2; the D is unclear. Germline CDR1 reads SGHDN; CDR2 reads FVKESK. The CDR3 has 12 amino acids. The V end was cut by 4 bases, the J end by 5 bases, with 5 bases between. The CDR3 loop is CASSLTTGELFF. CDR3 nucleotide sequence: TGTGCCAGCAGCCTAACTACCGGGGAGCTGTTTTTT. The variable domain in full, with the rest retrieved from reference TRBV14 and TRBJ2-2, is EAGVTQFPSHSVIEKGQTVTLRCDPISGHDNLYWYRRVMGKEIKFLLHFVKESKQDESGMPNNRFLAERTGGTYSTLKVQPAELEDSGVYFCASSLTTGELFFGEGSRLTVL.

V is TRBV5-1 and J is TRBJ1-1; no clear D. V lost 0 bases, J lost 4 bases, and 10 bases lay in between. The CDR3 sequence is 14 residues long. Germline CDR1 reads SGHRS; CDR2 reads YFSETQ. CDR3 DNA sequence: TGCGCCAGCAGCTTGGAACCGCTAGGCACTGAAGCTTTCTTT. Its translation is CASSLEPLGTEAFF.

This clone appeared a few times. V and J are TRBV2 and TRBJ1-5; weak D call: TRBD1 (5 bases). The V end was cut by 0 bases, the J end by 6 bases, with 12 bases between. From germline, CDR1 is SNHLY and CDR2 FYNNEI. The CDR3 has 15 amino acids. CDR3 bases: TGTGCCAGCAGTGAAGCGGGGCCGGGGGTTCAGCCCCAGCATTTT. Translation gives CASSEAGPGVQPQHF.

This chain connects TRBV9 to TRBJ2-5; possibly TRBD1 for D (6 bases). Germline-derived CDR1 and CDR2 are SGDLS and YYNGEE. The V gene lost 0 bases and the J gene lost 5 bases, with 14 bases spanning the gap. CDR3 size: 15 residues. The CDR3 coding sequence is TGTGCCAGCAGCGTAGGGGACAAACGAGGGGAGACCCAGTACTTC. Translation: CASSVGDKRGETQYF. The full variable domain, rest sourced from reference TRBV9 and TRBJ2-5, is DSGVTQTPKHLITATGQRVTLRCSPRSGDLSVYWYQQSLDQGLQFLIQYYNGEERAKGNILERFSAQQFPDLHSELNLSSLELGDSALYFCASSVGDKRGETQYFGPGTRLLVL.

This clone was observed a handful of times. Other nucleotide sequences in the sample specify the same CDR3. The rearrangement joins TRBV7-9 to TRBJ1-5; D is uncertain. The CDR3 runs 12 residues. CDR1 is SEHNR and CDR2 is FQNEAQ in the germline V gene (reference sequence). V was trimmed by 5 bases and J by 4 bases, leaving 6 bases between them. CDR3 residues: CASSPGNQPQHF. The CDR3 nucleotides are TGTGCCAGCAGCCCCGGGAATCAGCCCCAGCATTTT.

This clone occurred a few times. The chain is built from TRBV27 and TRBJ2-3, with D perhaps matching TRBD1 (5 bases). The CDR3 length is 14 residues. From germline, CDR1 is MNHEY and CDR2 SMNVEV (reference sequence). V was pared by 2 bases and J by 5 bases, with 11 bases between. The CDR3 DNA is TGTGCCAGCAGTTTAGCCAGGGAAAGAGATACGCAGTATTTT. Its protein product is CASSLARERDTQYF.

Only a few counts were recorded for this clone. This CDR3 is also generated by other DNA sequences in the sample. This chain connects TRBV5-1 to TRBJ2-5; no clear D gene. The germline CDR1 and CDR2 sequences are SGHRS and YFSETQ. Trimming removed 1 base from V and 5 bases from J, with 3 bases in between. The CDR3 has 11 residues. CDR3 in DNA: TGCGCCAGCAGCTTGAGCGAGACCCAGTACTTC. It codes for CASSLSETQYF.

This clone was observed a handful of times. The J gene is TRBJ2-5, the V gene TRBV7-2; no reliable D call. V lost 2 bases, J lost 2 bases, and 9 bases lay in between. Germline V lookup: CDR1 SGHTA, CDR2 FQGNSA. CDR3 length: 14 residues. The CDR3 here is CASSLNRKQETQYF. DNA for the CDR3: TGTGCCAGCAGCTTAAACAGAAAGCAAGAGACCCAGTACTTC.

In nucleotides, the CDR3 is TGCGCCAGCAGCTTGGCCTTGGTAGCGGGAGTTGTCTCTGGGGCCAACGTCCTGACTTTC. Its protein is CASSLALVAGVVSGANVLTF. The chain carries TRBV5-1 and TRBJ2-6; 9 positions agree with TRBD2. The V and J ends lost 0 bases and 0 bases, in that order; junction bases with no gene match: 10. The germline V gene encodes CDR1 SGHRS and CDR2 YFSETQ. There are 20 residues in the CDR3. Combining the CDR3 with reference TRBV5-1 and TRBJ2-6 gives the whole variable domain KAGVTQTPRYLIKTRGQQVTLSCSPISGHRSVSWYQQTPGQGLQFLFEYFSETQRNKGNFPGRFSGRQFSNSRSEMNVSTLELGDSALYLCASSLALVAGVVSGANVLTFGAGSRLTVL.

This sequence joins TRBV5-1 and TRBJ2-3; 9 bases map to TRBD1. The CDR3 is 16 amino acids. Germline-derived CDR1 and CDR2 are SGHRS and YFSETQ. The junction had 5 bases not matched to a gene; V was cut back by 1 base and J by 2 bases. CDR3 sequence (DNA): TGCGCCAGCAGCTTGATAGGACAGGGGAACACAGATACGCAGTATTTT. It codes for CASSLIGQGNTDTQYF.

V gene TRBV10-3 combines with J gene TRBJ2-5; D remains ambiguous. CDR1 and CDR2 (germline): ENHRY, SYGVKD. The CDR3 is 13 amino acids. V lost 0 bases and J lost 7, with 9 bases in between. CDR3: CAISESTAGTQYF. The CDR3 bases are TGTGCCATCAGTGAGTCTACCGCCGGGACCCAGTACTTC.

The chain carries TRBV18 and TRBJ2-7; no clear D gene. Trimming left V 3 bases short and J 3 bases short, with 9 bases between. Germline V gives CDR1 KGHSH, CDR2 LQKENI. The CDR3 contains 13 residues. CDR3 in amino acids: CASSPPGVYEQYF. The CDR3 bases are TGTGCCAGCTCACCCCCGGGTGTCTACGAGCAGTACTTC.

V usage is TRBV6-1 and J usage is TRBJ1-3; D not certain. CDR1 is MNHNS, CDR2 SASEGT, per germline. The CDR3 extends over 15 amino acids. Trimming left V 3 bases short and J 0 bases short, with 9 bases between. Written as DNA, the CDR3 is TGTGCCAGCAGTGACTTCGGGAGCTCTGGAAACACCATATATTTT. Translating gives CASSDFGSSGNTIYF.

As DNA, the CDR3 is TGTGCCAGCAGCTTGGCAGGACGGGACAATCAGCCCCAGCATTTT. Translation gives CASSLAGRDNQPQHF. The gene calls are TRBV5-6 and TRBJ1-5; D remains ambiguous. Germline V gives CDR1 SGHDT, CDR2 YYEEEE. Trimming removed 0 bases from V and 3 bases from J, with 10 bases in between. The CDR3 covers 15 residues.

This clone was picked up a small number of times. Here the CDR3 DNA reads TGCGCCAGCAGTGGCCCTTTGGCGGGGGGAGAGACCCAGTACTTC. Amino acids: CASSGPLAGGETQYF. The chain joins TRBV10-2 to TRBJ2-5; 8 bases agree with TRBD2. V lost 4 bases, J lost 4 bases, and 8 bases stayed unmatched. CDR3 size: 15 residues. CDR1 and CDR2 from the germline V gene are WSHSY and SAAADI.

This clone was seen only a few times. The chain links TRBV7-2 to TRBJ2-1, with D tentatively TRBD1 (6 bases). Trimming stripped 11 bases from V and 3 bases from J, with 17 bases between. CDR1 and CDR2 (germline): SGHTA, FQGNSA. The CDR3 loop spans 14 amino acids. DNA of the CDR3: TGTGCCCGAGAGCGTCGCAGGGGCTACAATGAGCAGTTCTTC. This sequence encodes CARERRRGYNEQFF.

V is TRBV6-1 and J is TRBJ2-1, with 9 bases aligning to TRBD1. The germline CDR1 and CDR2 sequences are MNHNS and SASEGT. J was trimmed by 3 bases and V by 7 bases; bases with no gene match: 1. The CDR3 runs to 13 residues. The CDR3 DNA is TGTGCCAGCATGGACAGGGGCTACAATGAGCAGTTCTTC. Protein product: CASMDRGYNEQFF.

This chain links TRBV4-1 with TRBJ1-1, with D perhaps matching TRBD1 (6 bases). The CDR3 runs 15 residues. V lost 4 bases, J lost 2 bases, and 14 bases lay in between. Germline CDR1 reads MGHRA; CDR2 reads YSYEKL. CDR3 residues: CASSRLQGLNTEAFF. The CDR3 nucleotides are TGCGCCAGCAGCCGTTTACAGGGACTAAACACTGAAGCTTTCTTT.